The next 24 T cell receptor beta chains were all read from a single sample in a study of T cell clonality in common variable immunodeficiency. Sequenced by immunoSEQ multiplex PCR; TCRdb stores in-frame clones only, minus some. The sample lists tens of thousands of clones, none appearing once, the ten largest making up approximately 2%. Sequencing was performed on peripheral blood mononuclear cells. These receptors were taken from a person aged 18-70 years in good health.

This clone was counted many times. The CDR3 extends 3 residues past the end of the read, so its final part is completed from the germline J gene. This chain uses TRBV19 with TRBJ2-4, with D maybe TRBD2 (6 bases). Trimming removed 7 bases at V and 3 bases at J, with 13 bases between. The CDR3 totals 14 residues. The germline V gene encodes CDR1 LNHDA and CDR2 SQIVND (reference sequence). CDR3 DNA, as far as it was read: TGTGCCAGTACAGGAGGGCACGTCAAAAACATT. Its translation: CASTGGHVKNI. The CDR3 reads in full as CASTGGHVKNIQYF.

In this sample, this clone turned up many times. The read terminates 3 residues ahead of where the CDR3 ends, so the germline J gene completes it. The V and J genes are TRBV5-1 and TRBJ2-5; the match to TRBD2 covers 10 bases. This CDR3 has 15 amino acids. Looked up from germline, CDR1 is SGHRS and CDR2 is YFSETQ. V lost 5 bases and J lost 2; bases outside the gene matches: 6. The CDR3 protein is CASRPSGSKQETQYF. CDR3 DNA (partial): TGCGCCAGCAGGCCTAGCGGGAGTAAACAAGAGACC.

This clone occurred many times. The read ends 3 residues before the CDR3 terminus; that terminus is restored from the germline J gene. V and J are TRBV2 and TRBJ2-5; 7 bases fit TRBD1. V shed 7 bases and J 4 bases; nucleotides not matched to a gene: 6. This CDR3 has 13 residues. CDR1 is SNHLY and CDR2 is FYNNEI in the germline V gene. The CDR3 bases that were read are TGTGCCAGCATGACCAGGGGGATAGAGACC. This translates into CASMTRGIET. The full CDR3 protein is CASMTRGIETQYF. Full variable domain (missing parts from reference TRBV2 and TRBJ2-5): EPEVTQTPSHQVTQMGQEVILRCVPISNHLYFYWYRQILGQKVEFLVSFYNNEISEKSEIFDDQFSVERPDGSNFTLKIRSTKLEDSAMYFCASMTRGIETQYFGPGTRLLVL.

CDR3 bases read: TGTGCCAGCATTTTGCCAGGGGGACAGGGTGGAAGCGGGGAG. Protein: CASILPGGQGGSGE. The full CDR3 reads CASILPGGQGGSGELFF. The chain is built from TRBV2 and TRBJ2-2; TRBD1 agrees at 9 bases. Sequencing ends 3 residues short of the CDR3 end; the germline J gene provides the rest. Germline CDR1 reads SNHLY; CDR2 reads FYNNEI. The V and J ends lost 7 bases and 7 bases, in that order; junction bases with no gene match: 16. The CDR3 runs 17 residues.

This clone was seen at least ten times. Read sequence stops 3 residues before the CDR3 end, and the germline J gene provides the missing end. This chain uses TRBV11-2 with TRBJ1-1; D remains ambiguous. In germline, CDR1 is SGHAT, CDR2 FQNNGV. The CDR3 length is 11 residues. Trimming cost V 3 bases and J 4 bases, with 3 bases left between them. The CDR3 loop reads CASSFRTEAFF. The covered CDR3 bases are TGTGCCAGCAGCTTCCGCACTGAA.

This clone was seen repeatedly, ten times or more. With the read ending 3 residues before the CDR3 end, the germline J gene is used to fill in that end. The V and J genes are TRBV19 and TRBJ1-5; TRBD1 matches 11 bases. Trimming took 7 bases from V and 2 from J; bases not matched to a gene: 7. The CDR3 consists of 16 residues. The germline CDR1 and CDR2 sequences are LNHDA and SQIVND (reference sequence). Incomplete CDR3 DNA: TGTGCCAGTACACCGGGACAGGGGGTTCGCAATCAGCCC. The encoded protein is CASTPGQGVRNQP. Given in full, the CDR3 is CASTPGQGVRNQPQHF.

Ten or more counts support this clone. Read coverage stops 3 residues before the CDR3 terminus; the germline J gene supplies the remainder. The chain employs TRBV5-1 and TRBJ2-7; D is ambiguous. The germline gives CDR1 SGHRS, CDR2 YFSETQ. The CDR3 consists of 14 residues. V lost 2 bases and J 0 bases, leaving 9 bases between the germline ends. The covered CDR3 bases are TGCGCCAGCAGCTTAACACAGAACTCCTACGAG. Translated, it gives CASSLTQNSYE. In full, the CDR3 reads CASSLTQNSYEQYF. Based on the CDR3 plus reference TRBV5-1 and TRBJ2-7, the full variable domain is KAGVTQTPRYLIKTRGQQVTLSCSPISGHRSVSWYQQTPGQGLQFLFEYFSETQRNKGNFPGRFSGRQFSNSRSEMNVSTLELGDSALYLCASSLTQNSYEQYFGPGTRLTVT.

This clone was counted at least ten times. CDR3 sequence reads: CSVAPRGLMNTEAFF. The part of the CDR3 DNA that was read is TGCAGCGTTGCCCCTAGGGGACTGATGAACACTGAA. The chain recombines TRBV29-1 with TRBJ1-1; D might be TRBD1 (5 bases). Sequencing ends 3 residues short of the CDR3 end; the germline J gene provides the rest. This CDR3 has 15 residues. Germline CDR1 is SQVTM and CDR2 is ANQGSEA. Trimming removed 4 bases at V and 0 bases at J, with 15 bases between.

This clone was counted many times. The read falls 3 residues short of the CDR3 end, and the missing part is taken from the germline J gene. The chain employs TRBV5-1 and TRBJ2-1; TRBD2 aligns across 7 bases. This CDR3 contains 15 residues. V lost 4 bases and J lost 0; bases outside the gene matches: 4. CDR1 and CDR2 from the germline V gene are SGHRS and YFSETQ. The sequenced CDR3 bases are TGCGCCAGCAGCGCTAGCGGAAGCTCCTACAATGAG. Its translation: CASSASGSSYNE. Given in full, the CDR3 is CASSASGSSYNEQFF.

This clone was seen many times. The CDR3 is cut off 3 residues early in the read; its end comes from the germline J gene. The gene calls are TRBV30 and TRBJ1-2; the D is unclear. The CDR3 totals 13 residues. Germline V gives CDR1 GTSNPN, CDR2 SVGIG (reference sequence). V shed 5 bases and J shed 6 bases, with 16 bases lying between them. CDR3 region: CAWAATNNNGYTF. Partial CDR3 DNA: TGTGCCTGGGCAGCGACGAATAATAATGGC.

This clone was picked up many times. The CDR3 sequence is CASSVDLLTYEQYF. The CDR3 DNA, read in part, is TGTGCCAGCAGCGTAGACCTGCTAACCTACGAG. This sequence joins TRBV9 and TRBJ2-7; D remains ambiguous. The read comes to an end 3 residues before the CDR3 does, leaving the germline J gene to fill in the end. Between the trimmed V and J ends, which lost 0 bases and 2 bases, there was a span of 9 bases. This CDR3 spans 14 amino acids. From germline, CDR1 is SGDLS and CDR2 YYNGEE.

This clone was counted many times. From the germline J gene comes the end of the CDR3, since the read stops 3 residues before it. This specimen includes other DNA sequences encoding the same CDR3. The chain has TRBV7-3 and TRBJ2-1; tentatively, D is TRBD1 (6 bases). CDR3 size: 13 residues. Per germline, CDR1 SGHTA and CDR2 FQGTGA. Trimming stripped 0 bases from V and 6 bases from J, with 6 bases between. The CDR3 here is CASSLTGGNEQFF. The CDR3 DNA, read in part, is TGTGCCAGCAGCTTAACAGGGGGCAATGAG.

In this sample, this clone turned up many times. The read stops 3 residues short of the end of the CDR3; the missing end is completed from the germline J gene. The chain recombines TRBV5-4 with TRBJ1-5, with a possible D match to TRBD1 (6 bases). V lost 2 bases to trimming and J lost 0 bases, with 9 bases between them. The CDR3 length is 15 residues. CDR1 is SGHNT, CDR2 YYREEE, per germline (reference sequence). CDR3 sequence: CASSLQGNSNQPQHF. The sequenced part of the CDR3 DNA is TGTGCCAGCAGCTTACAGGGCAATAGCAATCAGCCC.

This clone was seen repeatedly, ten times or more. The read comes to an end 3 residues before the CDR3 does, leaving the germline J gene to fill in the end. The V call is TRBV4-1, the J call TRBJ2-7, with TRBD1 identical over 9 bases. The V segment lost 2 bases and the J segment 3 bases; nucleotides outside the gene matches: 14. CDR1 and CDR2 (germline): MGHRA, YSYEKL. The CDR3 runs 18 residues. Partial CDR3 DNA: TGCGCCAGCAGCCAATTTGACCCGGGACAGGGATCTGGCTACGAG. Its protein product is CASSQFDPGQGSGYE. The whole CDR3 reads CASSQFDPGQGSGYEQYF.

This clone came up many times. Sequencing ends 3 residues short of the CDR3 end; the germline J gene provides the rest. J is TRBJ1-2 and V is TRBV29-1; D ambiguous. CDR3 length equals 14 residues. The ends were cut back, 2 bases at V and 4 bases at J, with 14 bases in the middle. Germline V gene data show CDR1 as SQVTM and CDR2 as ANQGSEA. The CDR3 sequence is CSVETVGGRYGYTF. The CDR3 DNA, read in part, is TGCAGCGTTGAAACGGTGGGCGGGCGCTATGGC.

This clone was observed many times. Read sequence stops 3 residues before the CDR3 end, and the germline J gene provides the missing end. V and J are TRBV7-3 and TRBJ2-3; the match to TRBD2 covers 7 bases. CDR1 and CDR2 from the germline V gene are SGHTA and FQGTGA. V lost 5 bases, J lost 2 bases, and 4 bases stayed unmatched. The CDR3 sequence is 14 residues long. The sequenced CDR3 bases are TGTGCCAGCAGCGCCAGCGGGATCACAGATACG. Protein: CASSASGITDT. The whole CDR3 protein reads CASSASGITDTQYF.

This clone came up many times. The CDR3 goes on 3 residues after the read ends, and that part is filled in from the germline J gene. The V call is TRBV30, the J call TRBJ2-3; D perhaps matches TRBD2 (6 bases). The CDR3 has 13 residues. Germline V gene lookup returns CDR1 GTSNPN and CDR2 SVGIG (reference sequence). The V and J ends lost 0 bases and 4 bases respectively, with 8 bases between them. The CDR3: CAWSVWGADTQYF. The covered CDR3 bases are TGTGCCTGGAGTGTTTGGGGGGCAGATACG.

In this sample, this clone turned up a few times. The DNA ends 3 residues before the CDR3 does, and the rest of the CDR3 is filled in from the germline J gene. The chain has TRBV18 and TRBJ1-1, with 7 bases that match TRBD1. V dropped 1 base and J dropped 0; count of bases not matched to a gene: 2. The CDR3 consists of 15 residues. Germline lookup yields CDR1 KGHSH and CDR2 LQKENI. The sequenced CDR3 bases are TGTGCCAGCTCACCACTTACAGGGGTGAACACTGAA. The encoded protein is CASSPLTGVNTE. The entire CDR3 protein is CASSPLTGVNTEAFF.

In this sample, this clone turned up many times. The CDR3 goes on 3 residues after the read ends, and that part is filled in from the germline J gene. The chain links TRBV20-1 to TRBJ2-7; 13 nucleotides agree with TRBD2. Trimming removed 3 bases from V and 5 bases from J; junction bases left unmatched: 7. CDR3 length: 15 amino acids. The germline V gene encodes CDR1 DFQATT and CDR2 SNEGSKA (reference sequence). The chain's CDR3 is CSARGTSGNGDEQYF. CDR3 bases read: TGCAGTGCTAGGGGGACTAGCGGGAACGGTGACGAG.

This clone was observed at least ten times. The read is 3 residues too short to cover the CDR3 end, so that end is filled in from the germline J gene. This chain uses TRBV7-3 with TRBJ2-1, with TRBD2 matching 9 bases. The V gene end was trimmed by 6 bases and the J gene end by 3 bases; junction bases not matched to a gene: 6. Germline V CDR1 and CDR2: SGHTA, FQGTGA. The CDR3 has 15 amino acids. The CDR3 here is CASSFSGGDYNEQFF. The sequenced part of the CDR3 DNA is TGTGCCAGCAGTTTTAGCGGGGGAGACTACAATGAG.

This clone was seen repeatedly, ten times or more. The read stops 3 residues short of the end of the CDR3; the missing end is completed from the germline J gene. This chain joins TRBV13 and TRBJ2-7; D is perhaps TRBD1 (5 bases). V shed 4 bases and J shed 5 bases, with 15 bases lying between them. The length of the CDR3 is 14 residues. Germline lookup yields CDR1 PRHDT and CDR2 FYEKMQ (reference sequence). Here the CDR3 reads CASSYPGSPHEQYF. The part of the CDR3 DNA that was read is TGTGCCAGCAGCTATCCAGGGTCGCCCCACGAG.

This clone was observed at least ten times. The sequence runs out 3 residues before the end of the CDR3; the remainder is reconstructed from the germline J gene. Other nucleotide sequences from this sample produce the same CDR3. The chain recombines TRBV19 with TRBJ2-7; D ambiguous. Between the trimmed V and J ends, which lost 5 bases and 0 bases, there was a span of 11 bases. CDR3 length: 14 amino acids. Germline values: CDR1 LNHDA, CDR2 SQIVND (reference sequence). The DNA read from the CDR3 is TGTGCCAGTAGTCCTCGAGGCGGCTCCTACGAG. As protein: CASSPRGGSYE. The complete CDR3 sequence is CASSPRGGSYEQYF.

The sample holds many counts of this clone. The read comes to an end 3 residues before the CDR3 does, leaving the germline J gene to fill in the end. The chain carries TRBV19 and TRBJ1-2; D possibly corresponds to TRBD1 (5 bases). The CDR3 is 13 amino acids. Trimming took 2 bases from V and 7 from J, leaving 11 bases between them. Per the germline V gene, CDR1 is LNHDA and CDR2 is SQIVND (reference sequence). CDR3 amino acids: CASSILQGGGYTF. Partial CDR3 DNA: TGTGCCAGTAGTATACTCCAGGGCGGTGGC.

This clone was recorded many times. Read coverage stops 3 residues before the CDR3 terminus; the germline J gene supplies the remainder. The chain carries TRBV19 and TRBJ1-1; D gene ambiguous. This CDR3 spans 14 amino acids. Trimming removed 7 bases at V and 3 bases at J, with 15 bases between. Germline CDR1 is LNHDA and CDR2 is SQIVND (reference sequence). The CDR3 reads CASTQEVTYTEAFF. The CDR3 DNA, read in part, is TGTGCCAGTACCCAGGAAGTCACCTACACTGAA.